This T cell receptor (beta chain) was captured in a study of shared clonotypes between healthy human individuals. CDR3 length: 17 residues. Between the trimmed V and J ends, which lost 1 base and 5 bases, there was a span of 23 bases. Per the germline V gene, CDR1 is SQVTM and CDR2 is ANQGSEA. Some clones are missing from TCRdb's copy, which holds only in-frame ones; the method was immunoSEQ multiplex PCR. Of 2 million to 2.5 million clones in the sample, approximately 95% were seen once. General study findings and limits: Around 5% was the fraction of naive CD4 clonotypes found shared across a few donors. Compared with clonotypes that all four donors shared, non-shared clonotypes had lower generation probabilities. Memory subsets generally showed smaller estimated richness than naive subsets did.

Details on this clone: Its antigen remains unknown.

Those who donated, Caucasian adults without exception, all lived in Nashville, Tennessee. The TCR sequence derives from a man aged 18 to 30 in good health. Some clones in this sample may be carry-over from other donors' samples. Sequenced sample: naive CD4+ T cells from PBMCs. Subset meaning: CD45RA+ positively selected. This chain connects TRBV29-1 to TRBJ1-1; D gene uncertain. This CDR3 is CSVEVLGFPRERTEAFF. The CDR3 bases are TGCAGCGTTGAAGTTCTGGGGTTTCCCCGGGAGCGTACTGAAGCTTTCTTT. Full variable domain (remainder filled in from reference TRBV29-1 and TRBJ1-1): SAVISQKPSRDICQRGTSLTIQCQVDSQVTMMFWYRQQPGQSLTLIATANQGSEATYESGFVIDKFPISRPNLTFSTLTVSNMSPEDSSIYLCSVEVLGFPRERTEAFFGQGTRLTVV.